The 29 T cell receptor beta chains below come from one sample, sequenced in a study of T cells in Graves' hyperthyroidism and ophthalmopathy. From RNA transcripts, TCR beta CDR3 regions were amplified. The TCR CDR3 first-round RT-PCR relied on the HTBI primer set. TCRdb redid the calling of the multiplex PCR reads with MiXCR, one entry per CDR3 protein. This sample carries 340,000 or so distinct CDR3 sequences, over 15% of them seen once, and the ten largest clones take under 55%. Sequenced sample: blood. These receptors were taken from a woman aged 45 to 65 with Graves' hyperthyroidism.

This clonotype was picked up many times. The genes are TRBV11-2 and TRBJ1-3; possibly TRBD1 for D (6 bases). The CDR3 is made up of 15 amino acids. With 4 bases removed from V and 0 bases from J, the gap between germline ends came to 10 bases. Per germline, CDR1 SGHAT and CDR2 FQNNGV. The CDR3 protein is CASSSGASSGNTIYF. DNA for the CDR3: TGTGCCAGCAGCTCAGGGGCAAGCTCTGGAAACACCATATATTTT.

CDR3 amino acids: CASSSDSLAKNIQYF. The CDR3 DNA reads TGTGCCAGCAGCAGTGACAGTTTAGCCAAAAACATTCAGTACTTC. The J gene is TRBJ2-4, the V gene TRBV7-9; perhaps TRBD1 as D (5 bases). Germline V gene data show CDR1 as SEHNR and CDR2 as FQNEAQ (reference sequence). The germline V and J ends were trimmed by 5 bases and 0 bases, with 11 bases remaining between them. CDR3 length: 15 residues.

This clonotype was found a few times. This rearrangement joins TRBV29-1 to TRBJ1-2; D perhaps matches TRBD1 (6 bases). The CDR3 loop spans 15 amino acids. From germline, CDR1 is SQVTM and CDR2 ANQGSEA. With 4 bases removed from V and 2 bases from J, the gap between germline ends came to 17 bases. CDR3 loop: CSVVVVGGWNYGYTF. Written as DNA, the CDR3 is TGCAGCGTTGTAGTCGTGGGGGGCTGGAACTATGGCTACACCTTC.

V and J are TRBV5-1 and TRBJ2-7; 8 nucleotides agree with TRBD1. Trimming took 4 bases from V and 2 from J; bases not matched to a gene: 5. The CDR3 contains 14 residues. Germline CDR1 and CDR2: SGHRS and YFSETQ. The CDR3 region is CASSDGQGAYEQYV. The CDR3 coding sequence is TGCGCCAGCAGCGATGGACAGGGCGCCTACGAGCAGTACGTC.

This clonotype was observed a handful of times. This sequence joins TRBV5-1 and TRBJ2-3; the D is unclear. Trimming took off 0 bases at V and 5 bases at J, with 7 bases between the two ends. CDR1 and CDR2 (germline): SGHRS, YFSETQ. This CDR3 spans 13 amino acids. CDR3 DNA sequence: TGCGCCAGCAGCTTGGCCTTGGGAGATACGCAGTATTTT. This encodes CASSLALGDTQYF.

This clonotype occurred many times. The chain is built from TRBV28 and TRBJ2-7, with a weak D call TRBD1 (6 bases). Per germline, CDR1 MDHEN and CDR2 SYDVKM. V gave up 7 bases and J gave up 0 bases, with 13 bases separating them. This CDR3 is 14 amino acids long. CDR3 sequence: CASNTQGRSYEQYF. The CDR3 DNA reads as TGTGCCAGCAACACTCAGGGGCGCTCCTACGAGCAGTACTTC.

This clonotype showed up just a few times. The chain recombines TRBV12-5 with TRBJ2-2; tentatively, D is TRBD1 or TRBD2 (5 bases each). Per germline, CDR1 LGHNT and CDR2 FRNRAP. CDR3 length: 16 residues. V lost 5 bases to trimming and J lost 3 bases, with 16 bases between them. Here the CDR3 DNA reads TGTGCTAGTGGTGCCCCGGGACCGAGGTACACCGGGGAGCTGTTTTTT. Translation: CASGAPGPRYTGELFF.

This clonotype was counted many times. The chain combines TRBV7-2 with TRBJ2-5; 13 positions match TRBD2. The length of the CDR3 is 17 residues. The germline gives CDR1 SGHTA, CDR2 FQGNSA. V gave up 3 bases and J gave up 5 bases; unmatched junction bases: 9. The DNA for the CDR3 is TGTGCCAGCAGCTTGGGGGGACTAGCGGGAACGGCGGAGACCCAGTACTTC. Translating it yields CASSLGGLAGTAETQYF.

The J gene is TRBJ2-3, the V gene TRBV5-1; 7 bases fit TRBD2. The V gene end was trimmed by 3 bases and the J gene end by 7 bases; junction bases not matched to a gene: 8. The germline gives CDR1 SGHRS, CDR2 YFSETQ. CDR3 length: 14 amino acids. The CDR3 nucleotides read TGCGCCAGCAGCTCCCCGGGACTACCTTATACGCAGTATTTT. Encoded protein: CASSSPGLPYTQYF.

This clonotype was counted only a few times. The rearrangement uses TRBV27 and TRBJ1-1; D may be TRBD1 (5 bases). CDR1 is MNHEY and CDR2 is SMNVEV in the germline V gene (reference sequence). The length of the CDR3 is 13 residues. V lost 3 bases, J lost 3 bases, and 8 bases lay in between. This CDR3 is CASSLGRYTEAFF. The CDR3 DNA reads as TGTGCCAGCAGTTTGGGACGGTACACTGAAGCTTTCTTT.

Notes on this clonotype: This may arise from a read error, as a much more abundant clone is one base away. The chain combines TRBV20-1 with TRBJ1-1; D may be TRBD1 (6 bases). This CDR3 has 14 amino acids. Germline CDR1 is DFQATT and CDR2 is SNEGSKA (reference sequence). CDR3 sequence: CSAGGQAANTEALF. Here the CDR3 DNA reads TGCAGTGCCGGGGGGCAAGCGGCGAACACTGAAGCTCTCTTT.

The genes are TRBV29-1 and TRBJ2-1; 7 nucleotides line up with TRBD1. V gave up 6 bases and J gave up 4 bases; unmatched junction bases: 12. Per the germline V gene, CDR1 is SQVTM and CDR2 is ANQGSEA. This CDR3 has 15 residues. CDR3 in DNA: TGCAGCGTGGGGGACAGCCACTCAACTTACAATGAGCAGTTCTTC. Translation gives CSVGDSHSTYNEQFF.

Ten or more counts support this clonotype. The rearrangement uses TRBV2 and TRBJ2-3; 7 bases match TRBD2. CDR3 size: 16 residues. The V gene end was trimmed by 1 base and the J gene end by 0 bases; junction bases not matched to a gene: 4. Germline V gives CDR1 SNHLY, CDR2 FYNNEI. In DNA, the CDR3 is TGTGCCAGCAGTGAAGTGGCGGGGGATAGCACAGATACGCAGTATTTT. Translating gives CASSEVAGDSTDTQYF.

The table lists this clonotype with a few counts. CDR3 residues: CASTGSVGGTYNEQFF. In DNA form, the CDR3 reads TGTGCCAGCACTGGGTCGGTAGGGGGAACCTACAATGAGCAGTTCTTC. The chain couples TRBV6-2 or TRBV6-3 to TRBJ2-1; D might be TRBD1 (6 bases). The CDR3 length is 16 residues. V lost 7 bases, J lost 2 bases, and 18 bases lay in between. Germline V lookup: CDR1 MNHEY, CDR2 SVGEGT.

This clonotype was seen a handful of times. This chain joins TRBV30 and TRBJ2-6; D not certain. The V end was cut by 1 base, the J end by 0 bases, with 7 bases between. The germline V gene encodes CDR1 GTSNPN and CDR2 SVGIG (reference sequence). The CDR3 length is 15 residues. CDR3 sequence: CAWSGPFSGANVLTF. The CDR3, as DNA: TGTGCCTGGAGTGGGCCCTTCTCTGGGGCCAACGTCCTGACTTTC.

This clonotype has a count of ten or more. This chain uses TRBV2 with TRBJ2-1, with D uncertain. V was shortened by 5 bases and J by 4 bases, with 21 bases between the two germline ends. This CDR3 is built from 17 residues. CDR1 and CDR2 from the germline V gene are SNHLY and FYNNEI. CDR3 region: CASSPGFPDLGYNEQFF. The CDR3 nucleotides read TGTGCCAGCAGTCCTGGCTTCCCTGACCTTGGGTACAATGAGCAGTTCTTC.

This clonotype appeared a few times. The chain combines TRBV2 with TRBJ2-2; D is uncertain. Germline V gene data show CDR1 as SNHLY and CDR2 as FYNNEI. CDR3 length: 14 amino acids. V lost 6 bases to trimming and J lost 1 base, with 9 bases between them. CDR3 DNA sequence: TGTGCCAGCAGCGGGTTTGGGAACACCGGGGAGCTGTTTTTT. Its protein product is CASSGFGNTGELFF.

This clonotype occurred many times. The genes are TRBV18 and TRBJ2-3, with a tentative D call TRBD1 (5 bases). The V gene's germline CDR1 is KGHSH and CDR2 LQKENI. Trimming took off 2 bases at V and 2 bases at J, with 8 bases between the two ends. The CDR3 is 14 amino acids. The DNA for the CDR3 is TGTGCCAGCTCACCAACAGGCAACACAGATACGCAGTATTTT. This codes for CASSPTGNTDTQYF.

This clonotype was seen at least ten times. This chain links TRBV28 with TRBJ2-1; D might be TRBD2 (6 bases). V was shortened by 4 bases and J by 4 bases, with 17 bases between the two germline ends. CDR3 length: 16 residues. The germline CDR1 and CDR2 sequences are MDHEN and SYDVKM. The CDR3 loop reads CASSSLVAAYYNEQFF. In nucleotides, the CDR3 is TGTGCCAGCAGTTCCCTAGTAGCGGCATATTACAATGAGCAGTTCTTC. The whole variable domain, filled in from reference TRBV28 and TRBJ2-1, reads DVKVTQSSRYLVKRTGEKVFLECVQDMDHENMFWYRQDPGLGLRLIYFSYDVKMKEKGDIPEGYSVSREKKERFSLILESASTNQTSMYLCASSSLVAAYYNEQFFGPGTRLTVL.

This clonotype was recorded many times. The chain employs TRBV27 and TRBJ1-1, with D possibly TRBD1 on 6 matching bases. V lost 6 bases and J 0 bases, leaving 11 bases between the germline ends. The V gene's germline CDR1 is MNHEY and CDR2 SMNVEV (reference sequence). This CDR3 is 14 amino acids long. The CDR3 bases are TGTGCCAGCAGAACAGGGCTTTTGAACACTGAAGCTTTCTTT. Protein sequence: CASRTGLLNTEAFF.

This clonotype has only one observation. The chain has TRBV9 and TRBJ2-1, with 7 bases identical to TRBD1. J was trimmed by 4 bases and V by 3 bases; bases with no gene match: 7. CDR1 is SGDLS and CDR2 is YYNGEE in the germline V gene. The CDR3 totals 15 residues. The CDR3 spells CASSAKGGRYNEQFF. The CDR3 DNA reads as TGTGCCAGCAGCGCGAAAGGGGGCCGATACAATGAGCAGTTCTTC. Drawing the rest from reference TRBV9 and TRBJ2-1, the complete variable domain is DSGVTQTPKHLITATGQRVTLRCSPRSGDLSVYWYQQSLDQGLQFLIQYYNGEERAKGNILERFSAQQFPDLHSELNLSSLELGDSALYFCASSAKGGRYNEQFFGPGTRLTVL.

This clonotype was seen ten or more times. The gene calls are TRBV28 and TRBJ1-1; 8 bases are a match to TRBD1. The CDR3 length is 15 residues. Unmatched junction bases numbered 9, after V lost 7 bases and J lost 2 bases. Germline-derived CDR1 and CDR2 are MDHEN and SYDVKM. CDR3 sequence reads: CASNFDRGKNTEAFF. Written as DNA, the CDR3 is TGTGCCAGCAACTTTGACAGGGGTAAAAACACTGAAGCTTTCTTT.

CDR3 DNA: TGTGCCATCCCCGGTCCTGGAAACACCATATATTTT. Its translation: CAIPGPGNTIYF. V gene TRBV12-3 or TRBV12-4 combines with J gene TRBJ1-3, with D unclear. Trimming pared 10 bases from V and 2 bases from J, leaving 9 bases between. The CDR3 sequence is 12 residues long.

About this clonotype itself: A read error may be the cause here, since a much bigger clone is one base away. The genes are TRBV27 and TRBJ2-7, with 15 bases aligning to TRBD2. CDR3 size: 17 residues. With V trimmed by 4 bases and J by 0 bases, 4 bases remained unmatched. Germline assignment: CDR1 MNHEY and CDR2 SMNVEV (reference sequence). In nucleotides, the CDR3 is TGTGCCAGCAGTTCCGGACTAGCGGGAGGGCTCTCCTACGAGCAGTACGTC. This codes for CASSSGLAGGLSYEQYV.

This clonotype was seen a few times. This sequence joins TRBV28 and TRBJ2-7; TRBD1 agrees at 8 bases. CDR3 length: 15 amino acids. Germline-derived CDR1 and CDR2 are MDHEN and SYDVKM. V shed 1 base and J 0 bases; nucleotides not matched to a gene: 2. CDR3 nucleotide sequence: TGTGCCAGCAGTTTATATGGGACAGGCTCCTACGAGCAGTACTTC. Its protein product is CASSLYGTGSYEQYF.

This rearrangement joins TRBV29-1 to TRBJ2-1; 14 nucleotides line up with TRBD2. The CDR3 sequence is 16 residues long. The germline V gene has CDR1 SQVTM and CDR2 ANQGSEA. With V trimmed by 6 bases and J by 7 bases, 11 bases remained unmatched. DNA of the CDR3: TGCAGCGTCTCAGCATCCGGGACTAGCGGGAGAAATGAGCAGTTCTTC. Translating it yields CSVSASGTSGRNEQFF.

The chain recombines TRBV5-1 with TRBJ2-3, with D hard to call. The germline V gene has CDR1 SGHRS and CDR2 YFSETQ. The V end lost 0 bases, the J end lost 4 bases, and 9 bases lay between the germline ends. This CDR3 region has 14 residues. The chain's CDR3 is CASSLASGPDTQYF. The DNA of the CDR3 is TGCGCCAGCAGCTTGGCTTCAGGTCCAGATACGCAGTATTTT.

This clonotype was counted at least ten times. The J gene is TRBJ1-4, the V gene TRBV2; TRBD1 might be the D (5 bases). Per germline, CDR1 SNHLY and CDR2 FYNNEI. Trimming removed 3 bases at V and 0 bases at J, with 8 bases between. The CDR3 is 15 amino acids. The CDR3 DNA is TGTGCCAGCAGTGACCAGGGAGCAACTAATGAAAAACTGTTTTTT. Protein: CASSDQGATNEKLFF. Based on the CDR3 plus reference TRBV2 and TRBJ1-4, the full variable domain is EPEVTQTPSHQVTQMGQEVILRCVPISNHLYFYWYRQILGQKVEFLVSFYNNEISEKSEIFDDQFSVERPDGSNFTLKIRSTKLEDSAMYFCASSDQGATNEKLFFGSGTQLSVL.

J is TRBJ1-1 and V is TRBV3-1; D might be TRBD1 (5 bases). The germline V gene has CDR1 LGHDT and CDR2 YNNKEL (reference sequence). This CDR3 contains 17 residues. V dropped 4 bases and J dropped 5 bases, with 23 bases sitting between them. Here the CDR3 reads CASSPSTTGLRYTEAFF. In nucleotides, the CDR3 is TGTGCCAGCAGCCCCTCAACCACAGGCCTTCGTTATACTGAAGCTTTCTTT.